Listed here is a single T cell receptor (beta chain). With a J-beta primer mix and a sample-barcoded 5' primer, a second PCR ran roughly 7 to 11 cycles. TCRdb itself ran the 5' RACE reads through MiXCR, one entry per CDR3 protein. The table lists about 830,000 distinct CDR3 sequences, approximately 59% of them singletons. The data are from a study of blood T cells in healthy people across ages. With 8 bases clipped from V and 5 bases from J, the junction kept 14 bases outside the gene matches. CDR3 length equals 15 residues. This clonotype was obtained from a man aged 25 to 40 in good health. The V gene is TRBV12-3 or TRBV12-4, the J gene TRBJ2-5, with 7 bases lining up with TRBD1. Sequencing used blood. The CDR3 loop reads CASGQFRGLGETQYF. CDR3 DNA sequence: TGTGCCAGCGGACAATTTAGGGGGCTGGGGGAGACCCAGTACTTC.